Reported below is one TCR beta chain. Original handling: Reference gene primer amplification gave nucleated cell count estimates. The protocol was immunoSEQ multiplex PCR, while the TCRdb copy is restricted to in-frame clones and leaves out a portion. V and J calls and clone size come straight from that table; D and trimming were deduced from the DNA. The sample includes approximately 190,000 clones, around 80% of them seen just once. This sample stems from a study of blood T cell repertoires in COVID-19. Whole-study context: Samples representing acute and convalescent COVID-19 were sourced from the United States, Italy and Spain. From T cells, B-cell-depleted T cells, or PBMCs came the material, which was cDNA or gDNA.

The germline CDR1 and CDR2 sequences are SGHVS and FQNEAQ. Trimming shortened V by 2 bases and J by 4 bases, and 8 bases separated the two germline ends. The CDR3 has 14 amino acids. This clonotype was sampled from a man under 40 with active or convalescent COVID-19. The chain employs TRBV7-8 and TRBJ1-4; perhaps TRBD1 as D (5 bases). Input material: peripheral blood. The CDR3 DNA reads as TGTGCCAGCAGCTTAAGGGGAAATAATGAAAAACTGTTTTTT. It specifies CASSLRGNNEKLFF.